The rows below give T cell receptor beta chains drawn from one sample of a study of PD-L1 blockade in urothelial cancer. TCRdb's table, derived via immunoSEQ multiplex PCR, lists solely in-frame clones and lacks some. The data hold about 120,000 clones, with around 88% observed a single time. This specimen was PBMCs, taken around atezolizumab (anti-PD-L1) treatment. Receptors were obtained from a man aged 50-60 years with urothelial cancer. Each CDR3 is given with its conserved first and last residue. A D gene is named only where the DNA matches it firmly. Clone size appears in some rows only: once, few, many, or a class for an expanded clone.

V: TRBV5-1; size: -; J: TRBJ2-1; D: -; CDR3: CASSERLGYVEQFF; DNA: TGCGCCAGCAGCGAGCGACTGGGTTATGTTGAGCAGTTCTTC
V: TRBV4-1; size: once; J: TRBJ2-1; D: -; CDR3: CASSQETRDRGNEQFF; DNA: TGCGCCAGCAGCCAGGAAACTAGAGACCGGGGGAATGAGCAGTTCTTC
V: TRBV13; size: once; J: TRBJ2-7; D: TRBD2; CDR3: CATVRGNGYEQYF; DNA: TGTGCCACCGTGCGGGGGAATGGGTACGAGCAGTACTTC
V: TRBV7-2; size: few; J: TRBJ2-1; D: -; CDR3: CASSPKLEQFF; DNA: TGTGCCAGCAGCCCTAAGCTTGAGCAGTTCTTC
V: TRBV28; size: -; J: TRBJ1-1; D: -; CDR3: CAIATGPTEAFF; DNA: TGTGCCATCGCGACAGGACCCACTGAAGCTTTCTTT
V: TRBV11-3; size: -; J: TRBJ2-1; D: -; CDR3: CASSLGNNEQFF; DNA: TGTGCCAGCAGCTTGGGCAATAATGAGCAGTTCTTC
V: TRBV9; size: -; J: TRBJ1-1; D: TRBD1; CDR3: CASSGSTGANTEAFF; DNA: TGTGCCAGCAGCGGATCTACAGGGGCGAACACTGAAGCTTTCTTT
V: TRBV7-9; size: once; J: TRBJ2-3; D: TRBD2; CDR3: CASGRETTDTQYF; DNA: TGTGCCAGCGGGCGGGAGACCACAGATACGCAGTATTTT
V: TRBV11-3; size: many; J: TRBJ2-5; D: -; CDR3: CASSLGREEETQYF; DNA: TGTGCCAGCAGCTTGGGCAGGGAGGAAGAGACCCAGTACTTC
V: TRBV27; size: -; J: TRBJ2-7; D: TRBD2; CDR3: CASSLDTSGRDKQYF; DNA: TGTGCCAGCAGTTTAGACACTAGCGGGAGGGATAAGCAGTACTTC
V: TRBV13; size: -; J: TRBJ1-2; D: -; CDR3: CASSFTREDFKPNYGYTF; DNA: TGTGCCAGCAGCTTCACCCGGGAGGACTTTAAGCCTAACTATGGCTACACCTTC
V: TRBV19; size: -; J: TRBJ2-2; D: -; CDR3: CASSPRVAVTGELFF; DNA: TGTGCCAGTAGTCCCCGAGTAGCCGTCACCGGGGAGCTGTTTTTT
V: TRBV6-1; size: -; J: TRBJ2-2; D: -; CDR3: CAGRRANTGELFF; DNA: TGTGCCGGAAGGAGGGCGAACACCGGGGAGCTGTTTTTT
V: TRBV11-2; size: -; J: TRBJ2-1; D: -; CDR3: CASSQPGRRDNEQFF; DNA: TGTGCCAGCAGCCAACCGGGACGGAGGGACAATGAGCAGTTCTTC
V: TRBV30; size: -; J: TRBJ1-2; D: -; CDR3: CAWRGGDNKLRYGYTF; DNA: TGTGCCTGGAGGGGTGGGGACAACAAGTTACGCTATGGCTACACCTTC
V: TRBV19; size: few; J: TRBJ2-2; D: TRBD1; CDR3: CASSVRDRAWVGELFF; DNA: TGTGCCAGTAGTGTCCGGGACAGGGCTTGGGTCGGGGAGCTGTTTTTT
V: TRBV28; size: -; J: TRBJ2-2; D: -; CDR3: CASSRFLAGELFF; DNA: TGTGCCAGCAGTCGATTCTTAGCCGGGGAGCTGTTTTTT
V: TRBV6-5; size: -; J: TRBJ2-4; D: TRBD1; CDR3: CASSSPAGGSGHIQYF; DNA: TGTGCCAGCAGTTCCCCCGCAGGGGGCAGCGGACACATTCAGTACTTC
V: TRBV7-3; size: -; J: TRBJ2-4; D: -; CDR3: CASSKTPGRGAKNIQYF; DNA: TGTGCCAGCAGCAAAACCCCGGGGAGAGGAGCCAAAAACATTCAGTACTTC
V: TRBV6-5; size: -; J: TRBJ1-3; D: TRBD1; CDR3: CASSRTGTSGNTIYF; DNA: TGTGCCAGCAGCAGGACAGGGACCTCTGGAAACACCATATATTTT
V: TRBV6-5; size: -; J: TRBJ1-4; D: -; CDR3: CASSREFNEKLFF; DNA: TGTGCCAGCAGTAGGGAGTTTAATGAAAAACTGTTTTTT
V: TRBV6-5; size: -; J: TRBJ1-1; D: TRBD1; CDR3: CASSHTGTGNTEAFF; DNA: TGTGCCAGCAGTCATACCGGGACAGGAAACACTGAAGCTTTCTTT
V: TRBV9; size: once; J: TRBJ2-7; D: TRBD1; CDR3: CASSPQTGGYEQYF; DNA: TGTGCCAGCAGCCCACAGACAGGGGGCTACGAGCAGTACTTC
V: TRBV28; size: -; J: TRBJ2-1; D: -; CDR3: CASSSPGLSYNEQFF; DNA: TGTGCCAGCAGTTCTCCTGGACTATCCTACAATGAGCAGTTCTTC
V: TRBV28; size: few; J: TRBJ1-1; D: -; CDR3: CASSPPKIHPTEAFF; DNA: TGTGCCAGCAGTCCGCCGAAGATACACCCCACTGAAGCTTTCTTT
V: TRBV2; size: -; J: TRBJ2-1; D: -; CDR3: CASSVRDTQPSRNEQFF; DNA: TGTGCCAGCAGCGTCCGGGACACCCAACCCTCTCGGAATGAGCAGTTCTTC
V: TRBV7-9; size: -; J: TRBJ2-7; D: TRBD2; CDR3: CASSLGAGRGRSGEQYF; DNA: TGTGCCAGCAGCTTAGGGGCTGGGAGGGGCAGGAGTGGAGAGCAGTACTTC
V: TRBV19; size: -; J: TRBJ2-7; D: TRBD1; CDR3: CASRDRGAVADEQYF; DNA: TGTGCCAGCCGGGACAGGGGGGCCGTAGCGGACGAGCAGTACTTC
V: TRBV4-2; size: -; J: TRBJ2-5; D: TRBD2; CDR3: CASSQDKSGSHSETQYF; DNA: TGTGCCAGCAGCCAAGATAAGAGCGGGAGCCACTCAGAGACCCAGTACTTC
V: TRBV4-2; size: -; J: TRBJ2-3; D: TRBD2; CDR3: CASSVRETESTDTQYF; DNA: TGTGCCAGCAGCGTGCGGGAGACGGAGAGCACAGATACGCAGTATTTT
V: TRBV2; size: -; J: TRBJ2-3; D: TRBD2; CDR3: CASSGTSGNTDTQYF; DNA: TGTGCCAGCAGTGGGACTAGCGGGAACACAGATACGCAGTATTTT
V: TRBV5-1; size: -; J: TRBJ1-4; D: TRBD1; CDR3: CASRPGQLDEKLFF; DNA: TGCGCCAGCAGACCGGGACAGCTTGATGAAAAACTGTTTTTT
V: TRBV10-3; size: -; J: TRBJ2-2; D: TRBD1; CDR3: CAISLGGQGHTGELFF; DNA: TGTGCCATCAGCTTAGGGGGACAGGGGCACACCGGGGAGCTGTTTTTT
V: TRBV7-2; size: -; J: TRBJ2-1; D: -; CDR3: CASSFGSGKSNEQFF; DNA: TGTGCCAGCAGCTTCGGTTCCGGGAAGTCGAATGAGCAGTTCTTC
V: TRBV11-2; size: few; J: TRBJ2-1; D: -; CDR3: CASSLKWLEDEQFF; DNA: TGTGCCAGCAGCTTAAAATGGTTAGAAGATGAGCAGTTCTTC
V: TRBV10-3; size: -; J: TRBJ2-2; D: TRBD2; CDR3: CAISGTSVELFF; DNA: TGTGCCATCAGTGGGACTAGCGTGGAGCTGTTTTTT
V: TRBV19; size: once; J: TRBJ2-7; D: -; CDR3: CASSPGELLLGAYEQYF; DNA: TGTGCCAGTTCCCCGGGGGAACTTTTACTTGGAGCCTACGAGCAGTACTTC
V: TRBV7-9; size: -; J: TRBJ1-4; D: -; CDR3: CASSKLTGFNEKLFF; DNA: TGTGCCAGCAGCAAACTGACAGGTTTTAATGAAAAACTGTTTTTT
V: TRBV6-5; size: -; J: TRBJ1-6; D: -; CDR3: CASRPSGQKGSPLHF; DNA: TGTGCCAGCAGACCCTCAGGACAGAAGGGTTCACCCCTCCACTTT
V: TRBV18; size: -; J: TRBJ2-5; D: TRBD1; CDR3: CASSPPGQGQRETQYF; DNA: TGTGCCAGCTCGCCTCCGGGACAGGGGCAAAGGGAGACCCAGTACTTC
V: TRBV9; size: -; J: TRBJ2-5; D: -; CDR3: CASSVTGAETQYF; DNA: TGTGCCAGCAGCGTAACAGGTGCAGAGACCCAGTACTTC
V: TRBV6-1; size: -; J: TRBJ1-1; D: -; CDR3: CASSEQGYNTEAFF; DNA: TGTGCCAGCAGTGAACAGGGATATAACACTGAAGCTTTCTTT
V: TRBV6-5; size: -; J: TRBJ1-6; D: TRBD1; CDR3: CASSYSGQGNSPLHF; DNA: TGTGCCAGCAGTTACTCCGGACAGGGGAATTCACCCCTCCACTTT
V: TRBV28; size: -; J: TRBJ2-7; D: -; CDR3: CASKKWTPTTLYF; DNA: TGTGCCAGCAAAAAATGGACACCTACCACCTTGTACTTC
V: TRBV14; size: -; J: TRBJ2-3; D: TRBD2; CDR3: CASSRGKLAGSGTDTQYF; DNA: TGTGCCAGCAGCCGGGGTAAACTAGCGGGGTCTGGCACAGATACGCAGTATTTT
V: TRBV19; size: once; J: TRBJ2-3; D: TRBD2; CDR3: CASSKGLAGSRRTDTQYF; DNA: TGTGCCAGTAGTAAGGGCCTAGCGGGAAGTCGTCGGACAGATACGCAGTATTTT
V: TRBV28; size: -; J: TRBJ2-1; D: TRBD2; CDR3: CASTVAGSYNEQFF; DNA: TGTGCCAGCACCGTAGCGGGATCGTACAATGAGCAGTTCTTC
V: TRBV5-1; size: -; J: TRBJ2-6; D: -; CDR3: CASSWGGRPSGANVLTF; DNA: TGCGCCAGCAGTTGGGGGGGCAGGCCGTCTGGGGCCAACGTCCTGACTTTC
V: TRBV28; size: -; J: TRBJ2-2; D: -; CDR3: CASSLGPWGDGELFF; DNA: TGTGCCAGCAGCCTCGGACCCTGGGGGGACGGGGAGCTGTTTTTT
V: TRBV7-8; size: -; J: TRBJ2-3; D: -; CDR3: CASSYHRVSSTDTQYF; DNA: TGTGCCAGCAGCTACCACAGGGTCTCAAGCACAGATACGCAGTATTTT
V: TRBV28; size: once; J: TRBJ2-5; D: -; CDR3: CASSGRRLALQETQYF; DNA: TGTGCCAGCAGTGGACGGCGTCTAGCCTTGCAAGAGACCCAGTACTTC
V: TRBV30; size: -; J: TRBJ1-2; D: TRBD1; CDR3: CAWKDRRLSGYTF; DNA: TGTGCCTGGAAGGACAGGCGATTGAGTGGCTACACCTTC
V: TRBV30; size: -; J: TRBJ2-7; D: TRBD2; CDR3: CAWQRAGLAGDEQYF; DNA: TGTGCCTGGCAAAGAGCGGGACTAGCGGGAGACGAGCAGTACTTC
V: TRBV7-9; size: -; J: TRBJ2-1; D: -; CDR3: CASSLSGGGLYNEQFF; DNA: TGTGCCAGCAGCTTATCCGGCGGAGGGCTCTACAATGAGCAGTTCTTC
V: TRBV30; size: -; J: TRBJ2-1; D: TRBD2; CDR3: CAWSGGGSNNEQFF; DNA: TGTGCCTGGAGTGGGGGCGGGAGCAACAATGAGCAGTTCTTC
V: TRBV28; size: -; J: TRBJ2-3; D: TRBD1; CDR3: CAAGQGGSNTQYF; DNA: TGTGCCGCCGGACAGGGTGGATCTAATACGCAGTATTTT
V: TRBV11-2; size: once; J: TRBJ1-1; D: TRBD1; CDR3: CASSPYQRDRKNTEAFF; DNA: TGTGCCAGCAGCCCGTACCAAAGGGACAGAAAGAACACTGAAGCTTTCTTT
V: TRBV7-9; size: -; J: TRBJ1-5; D: TRBD1; CDR3: CASSRGQGEVYQPQHF; DNA: TGTGCCAGCAGCCGGGGACAGGGAGAAGTATATCAGCCCCAGCATTTT
V: TRBV25-1; size: -; J: TRBJ2-5; D: TRBD1; CDR3: CASRDPGTGSYF; DNA: TGTGCCAGCAGGGACCCCGGGACAGGGTCGTACTTC
V: TRBV28; size: -; J: TRBJ1-3; D: -; CDR3: CASSAPGGGNTIYF; DNA: TGTGCCAGCAGTGCCCCCGGGGGAGGAAACACCATATATTTT